The 30 T cell receptor beta chains below were found in one sample sequenced in a study of graft-versus-host responses after intestinal transplantation. No cognate antigen is known for these TCRs. Clones were sequenced by immunoSEQ multiplex PCR, and TCRdb holds only the in-frame ones, with some missing. The data show more than 40,000 clones, roughly 95% seen once. The material was unstimulated CD8+ T cells sorted from spleen or lymph node cells, obtained before transplant. Receptors were obtained from a human donor who was the organ donor for an intestinal transplant.

This clone was observed once. The chain links TRBV29-1 to TRBJ1-1; TRBD1 matches 7 bases. Germline V CDR1 and CDR2: SQVTM, ANQGSEA. The CDR3 is 13 amino acids. Trimming at V came to 5 bases and at J to 5 bases, leaving 8 bases not matched to a gene. This chain's CDR3 is CSVITGEATEAFF. Here the CDR3 DNA reads TGCAGCGTTATCACAGGGGAAGCGACTGAAGCTTTCTTT.

Concerning this clone: Within the sample, other DNA sequences also encode this same CDR3. The chain recombines TRBV6-1 with TRBJ1-2, with 7 bases lining up with TRBD1. V was pared by 1 base and J by 5 bases, with 16 bases of the junction left unmatched. The CDR3 is made up of 18 amino acids. Germline CDR1 is MNHNS and CDR2 is SASEGT. In DNA form, the CDR3 reads TGTGCCAGCAGTGAAGGTCGACTCGGGACAGACCTCCCTTATGGCTACACCTTC. Residues: CASSEGRLGTDLPYGYTF.

V usage is TRBV11-3 and J usage is TRBJ2-2; D gene ambiguous. This CDR3 is 15 amino acids long. Trimming removed 0 bases at V and 7 bases at J, with 12 bases between. Germline lookup yields CDR1 SGHNT and CDR2 YENEEA. The CDR3 nucleotides read TGTGCCAGCAGCTTAGATACCGGCAATGGCGGGGAGCTGTTTTTT. It encodes CASSLDTGNGGELFF.

This sequence joins TRBV2 and TRBJ2-7; 10 nucleotides match TRBD2. CDR1 is SNHLY and CDR2 is FYNNEI in the germline V gene. This CDR3 contains 15 residues. V was clipped by 6 bases and J by 3 bases; unmatched bases: 8. The CDR3 DNA follows: TGTGCCAGCAGGGAAACTAGCGGGGAGTTCTACGAGCAGTACTTC. Residues: CASRETSGEFYEQYF.

This clone was found once. The chain recombines TRBV5-4 with TRBJ2-7; 8 nucleotides line up with TRBD1. This CDR3 has 18 amino acids. The trim removed 1 base at V and 7 bases at J, leaving 19 bases unmatched. Germline assignment: CDR1 SGHNT and CDR2 YYREEE (reference sequence). As DNA, the CDR3 is TGTGCCAGCAGCTTGACAGGGGGATTGGGCTACGACCGTGAGGAGCAGTACTTC. Translation gives CASSLTGGLGYDREEQYF.

This sequence joins TRBV2 and TRBJ2-1, with 7 nucleotides matching TRBD2. The CDR3 covers 15 residues. Germline assignment: CDR1 SNHLY and CDR2 FYNNEI. Germline trimming cut 1 base from V and 2 bases from J; bases unmatched to any gene: 2. CDR3 in DNA: TGTGCCAGCAGTGAAGGGCTAGCGGCCTACAATGAGCAGTTCTTC. Translating gives CASSEGLAAYNEQFF.

The chain links TRBV9 to TRBJ2-2, with D hard to call. Trimming pared 5 bases from V and 5 bases from J, leaving 7 bases between. This CDR3 comprises 12 residues. Germline CDR1 and CDR2: SGDLS and YYNGEE. The CDR3: CASSAFTGELFF. The CDR3, as DNA: TGTGCCAGCAGTGCTTTTACCGGGGAGCTGTTTTTT.

The CDR3 loop reads CASSDSAGDEQYF. CDR3 in DNA: TGTGCCAGCAGTGACTCGGCGGGGGACGAGCAGTACTTC. This chain uses TRBV6-4 with TRBJ2-7; 7 nucleotides match TRBD2. The CDR3 has 13 residues. V was pared by 0 bases and J by 5 bases, with 1 base of the junction left unmatched. Germline values: CDR1 MRHNA, CDR2 SNTAGT.

V usage is TRBV7-2 and J usage is TRBJ2-5; 9 bases line up with TRBD2. CDR3 length equals 17 residues. Per germline, CDR1 SGHTA and CDR2 FQGNSA. V trimming: 3 bases; J trimming: 3 bases; junction bases outside the gene matches: 11. The CDR3 DNA is TGTGCCAGCAGCTTTATAATGACAGTAGCGGGGGAAGAGACCCAGTACTTC. Its translation is CASSFIMTVAGEETQYF.

The chain is built from TRBV27 and TRBJ2-1; 12 positions agree with TRBD2. Germline V gene data show CDR1 as MNHEY and CDR2 as SMNVEV (reference sequence). This CDR3 is built from 15 residues. V gave up 5 bases and J gave up 8 bases; unmatched junction bases: 7. The CDR3 nucleotides read TGTGCCAGCAGTCCCGCTAGCGGGGGGGCCCATGAGCAGTTCTTC. This sequence encodes CASSPASGGAHEQFF.

This clone has just one count. The chain recombines TRBV28 with TRBJ1-6; D uncertain. The CDR3 spans 17 residues. The ends were cut back, 8 bases at V and 4 bases at J, with 21 bases in the middle. CDR1 is MDHEN, CDR2 SYDVKM, per germline. CDR3: CASVPITDPLYNSPLHF. Written as DNA, the CDR3 is TGTGCCAGCGTCCCCATAACGGACCCTTTGTATAATTCACCCCTCCACTTT.

This chain uses TRBV21-1 with TRBJ1-5; the table's D call TRBD1 went unverified against the DNA. TRBV21-1 counts as a pseudogene. CDR3 size: 15 residues. CDR3 residues: CASSNGTVSNQPQHF. The DNA of the CDR3 is TGTGCCAGCAGCAACGGGACAGTTAGCAATCAGCCCCAGCATTTT.

V and J are TRBV19 and TRBJ2-5, with D hard to call. The J call may be incorrect, as the DNA end agrees better with TRBJ2-7. The CDR3 sequence is 13 residues long. Germline V gives CDR1 LNHDA, CDR2 SQIVND (reference sequence). CDR3 coding DNA: TGTGCCAGTAGTATCGTGTCTGGGGACGAGCAGTACTTC. Amino acid sequence: CASSIVSGDEQYF.

The V gene is TRBV7-3, the J gene TRBJ2-5; D is ambiguous. CDR1 is SGHTA, CDR2 FQGTGA, per germline. The germline V and J ends were trimmed by 5 bases and 5 bases, with 12 bases remaining between them. This CDR3 comprises 13 residues. The CDR3 DNA reads as TGTGCCAGCAGCAAAAATTCTAGGGAGACCCAGTACTTC. The encoded protein is CASSKNSRETQYF.

The chain uses TRBV9 and TRBJ2-1; D perhaps matches TRBD1 (6 bases). Trimming left V 0 bases short and J 4 bases short, with 17 bases between. The germline V gene has CDR1 SGDLS and CDR2 YYNGEE. The CDR3 has 17 residues. In nucleotides, the CDR3 is TGTGCCAGCAGCGTAGCTTGGGCAGGGGAGATATACAATGAGCAGTTCTTC. Protein: CASSVAWAGEIYNEQFF.

The chain links TRBV4-3 to TRBJ2-2; 10 bases are shared with TRBD1. Germline V gene lookup returns CDR1 LGHNA and CDR2 YSLEER. The trim removed 3 bases at V and 6 bases at J, leaving 13 bases unmatched. The CDR3 length is 18 residues. CDR3 DNA: TGCGCCAGCAGCCACGATTCTTGGACAGGGGGGAGTGCCGGGGAGCTGTTTTTT. Encoded protein: CASSHDSWTGGSAGELFF.

This rearrangement joins TRBV7-8 to TRBJ2-5; 8 nucleotides align to TRBD2. This CDR3 is built from 15 residues. From germline, CDR1 is SGHVS and CDR2 FQNEAQ. The trim removed 5 bases at V and 2 bases at J, leaving 7 bases unmatched. CDR3 protein: CASSGETGGQETQYF. Here the CDR3 DNA reads TGTGCCAGCAGCGGCGAGACGGGGGGGCAAGAGACCCAGTACTTC. Based on the CDR3 plus reference TRBV7-8 and TRBJ2-5, the full variable domain is GAGVSQSPRYKVAKRGQDVALRCDPISGHVSLFWYQQALGQGPEFLTYFQNEAQLDKSGLPSDRFFAERPEGSVSTLKIQRTQQEDSAVYLCASSGETGGQETQYFGPGTRLLVL.

The chain combines TRBV7-9 with TRBJ1-1, with 8 bases aligning to TRBD1. The CDR3 spans 16 residues. J gave up 4 bases and V 6 bases, and 13 bases lay outside the gene matches. Germline V gene data show CDR1 as SEHNR and CDR2 as FQNEAQ (reference sequence). CDR3 protein: CASSPKDRVDFTEAFF. CDR3 DNA: TGTGCCAGCAGTCCCAAGGACAGGGTAGATTTCACTGAAGCTTTCTTT.

The chain is built from TRBV2 and TRBJ2-1, with 10 bases aligning to TRBD2. CDR1 is SNHLY, CDR2 FYNNEI, per germline. This CDR3 region has 17 residues. The V segment lost 7 bases and the J segment 0 bases; nucleotides outside the gene matches: 9. CDR3 DNA: TGTGCCAGCACCTTTGGTAGCGGGGGGACCTCCTACAATGAGCAGTTCTTC. Its translation: CASTFGSGGTSYNEQFF.

The chain carries TRBV4-1 and TRBJ2-7; TRBD1 matches at 7 bases. The CDR3 is made up of 13 amino acids. The J segment lost 6 bases and the V segment lost 0 bases, leaving 2 bases of the junction unmatched. Germline V lookup: CDR1 MGHRA, CDR2 YSYEKL. The CDR3 spells CASSQDAGGEQYF. The CDR3 nucleotides read TGCGCCAGCAGCCAAGATGCAGGGGGCGAGCAGTACTTC.

V and J are TRBV28 and TRBJ2-1, with TRBD1 matching over 10 bases. CDR1 and CDR2 from the germline V gene are MDHEN and SYDVKM. The CDR3 extends over 16 amino acids. The junction had 9 bases not matched to a gene; V was cut back by 5 bases and J by 5 bases. Written as DNA, the CDR3 is TGTGCCAGCAGTGACAGGGGGCGCGGTTTGGACAATGAGCAGTTCTTC. Translation gives CASSDRGRGLDNEQFF.

This rearrangement joins TRBV11-3 to TRBJ2-1, with D uncertain. Germline V gene data show CDR1 as SGHNT and CDR2 as YENEEA. The CDR3 totals 11 residues. V lost 4 bases and J lost 8, with 6 bases in between. As DNA, the CDR3 is TGTGCCAGCAGCTCCATGGATGAGCAGTTCTTC. It specifies CASSSMDEQFF.

The chain joins TRBV16 to TRBJ2-1, with D possibly matching TRBD2 (5 bases). CDR1 is KGHSY and CDR2 is FQNENV in the germline V gene. The CDR3 is 11 amino acids. V was shortened by 4 bases and J by 8 bases, with 6 bases between the two germline ends. The CDR3 sequence is CASSPSHEQFF. The CDR3 nucleotides read TGTGCCAGCAGCCCTAGCCATGAGCAGTTCTTC.

The gene calls are TRBV9 and TRBJ1-1; 7 positions agree with TRBD1. J gave up 2 bases and V 4 bases, and 11 bases lay outside the gene matches. This CDR3 has 16 residues. Germline V gene lookup returns CDR1 SGDLS and CDR2 YYNGEE. CDR3 sequence (DNA): TGTGCCAGCAGCCCACGGGAGGGACAGCGAAACACTGAAGCTTTCTTT. It yields the protein CASSPREGQRNTEAFF.

The rearrangement uses TRBV14 and TRBJ2-5, with D unresolved. The DNA end lines up better with TRBJ2-7; the J call may be wrong. Germline-derived CDR1 and CDR2 are SGHDN and FVKESK. The length of the CDR3 is 13 residues. The CDR3 loop is CASSQGIDYEQYF. The CDR3 DNA sequence: TGTGCCAGCAGCCAAGGGATCGATTACGAGCAGTACTTC.

As concerns this clone: This sample includes further DNA sequences coding for the same CDR3. This chain connects TRBV9 to TRBJ2-3; D remains ambiguous. Per the germline V gene, CDR1 is SGDLS and CDR2 is YYNGEE. The V and J ends lost 0 bases and 0 bases respectively, with 2 bases between them. The CDR3 consists of 13 residues. CDR3 protein: CASSVVSTDTQYF. CDR3 coding DNA: TGTGCCAGCAGCGTAGTTAGCACAGATACGCAGTATTTT.

This rearrangement joins TRBV15 to TRBJ1-1, with 8 bases aligning to TRBD1. Germline CDR1 LNHNV, CDR2 YYDKDF (reference sequence). CDR3 length: 16 residues. After removal of 1 base from V and 7 bases from J, the junction contained 11 bases not matched to a gene. This chain's CDR3 is CATSRAGLDRAGEAFF. The CDR3 DNA follows: TGTGCCACCAGCAGAGCCGGATTGGACAGGGCCGGTGAAGCTTTCTTT.

V is TRBV5-4 and J is TRBJ2-3; 8 positions match TRBD2. The V gene end was trimmed by 2 bases and the J gene end by 4 bases; junction bases not matched to a gene: 3. Germline V CDR1 and CDR2: SGHNT, YYREEE (reference sequence). The CDR3 covers 14 residues. In DNA, the CDR3 is TGTGCCAGCAGCTTACGGGAGGGCGCAGATACGCAGTATTTT. The encoded protein is CASSLREGADTQYF.

The V call is TRBV27, the J call TRBJ2-1; 10 bases are shared with TRBD2. CDR3 size: 16 residues. V gave up 7 bases and J gave up 7 bases; unmatched junction bases: 13. Germline V lookup: CDR1 MNHEY, CDR2 SMNVEV (reference sequence). CDR3 protein: CASTYSGGLKVNEQFF. The CDR3 region has the DNA TGTGCCAGCACCTATAGCGGGGGGCTGAAAGTAAATGAGCAGTTCTTC.

The rearrangement joins TRBV15 to TRBJ1-6; unclear D gene. CDR3 size: 11 residues. Trimming stripped 3 bases from V and 8 bases from J, with 2 bases between. Germline loops: CDR1 LNHNV, CDR2 YYDKDF (reference sequence). The CDR3 here is CATSSDSPLHF. CDR3 coding DNA: TGTGCCACCAGCAGTGATTCACCCCTCCACTTT. The entire variable domain, with the rest obtained from reference TRBV15 and TRBJ1-6, is as follows: DAMVIQNPRYQVTQFGKPVTLSCSQTLNHNVMYWYQQKSSQAPKLLFHYYDKDFNNEADTPDNFQSRRPNTSFCFLDIRSPGLGDTAMYLCATSSDSPLHFGNGTRLTVT.